The present TCR beta chain was sequenced within a study of blood T cell repertoires in COVID-19. Study at large: Donors in the United States, Italy and Spain gave samples during acute or convalescent COVID-19. The cDNA or gDNA used as material had been derived from T cells, B-cell-depleted T cells, or PBMCs.

Germline CDR1 and CDR2: GTSNPN and SVGIG (reference sequence). This CDR3 is built from 16 residues. With 2 bases removed from V and 5 bases from J, the gap between germline ends came to 16 bases. In the original workflow: Reference gene primer amplification yielded estimated nucleated cell counts. Only in-frame clones appear in the TCRdb table, and some are missing; sequencing was by immunoSEQ multiplex PCR. That table supplies the V and J calls and clone size; D and trimming were determined from the DNA. The table shows under 500,000 clones, with around nine tenths occurring only once. The chain carries TRBV30 and TRBJ1-6; perhaps TRBD1 as D (6 bases). The specimen sequenced was peripheral blood. The clonotype comes from a woman aged 25 to 45 with acute or convalescent COVID-19. The chain's CDR3 is CAWSRVRDTNNSPLHF. The CDR3 DNA reads as TGTGCCTGGAGTCGGGTCCGGGACACCAATAATTCACCCCTCCACTTT.